This T cell receptor (beta chain) was profiled in a study of cytotoxic CD8 clonotypes in ibrutinib-treated CLL. General study points: With treatment, public clonotypes, which were uncommon, either contracted or remained stable.

A note on this clone: What it binds is not known.

The table came from immunoSEQ multiplex PCR; TCRdb's copy has only in-frame clones and leaves some out. The repertoire has roughly 250,000 clones, 60% to 75% of them found once; the top ten carry roughly 15%. This CDR3 has 15 amino acids. With 5 bases clipped from V and 4 bases from J, the junction kept 9 bases outside the gene matches. Germline CDR1 reads SGHAT; CDR2 reads FQNNGV. The clonotype was recovered from a human donor with chronic lymphocytic leukemia. The material sequenced was PBMCs, taken after 24 months of ibrutinib treatment. The chain couples TRBV11-2 to TRBJ1-1, with 8 positions matching TRBD1. CDR3 residues: CASSPNRGATTEAFF. The CDR3 DNA reads as TGTGCCAGCAGCCCAAACAGGGGGGCAACCACTGAAGCTTTCTTT. Full variable domain (missing parts from reference TRBV11-2 and TRBJ1-1): EAGVAQSPRYKIIEKRQSVAFWCNPISGHATLYWYQQILGQGPKLLIQFQNNGVVDDSQLPKDRFSAERLKGVDSTLKIQPAKLEDSAVYLCASSPNRGATTEAFFGQGTRLTVV.